This TCR beta chain stems from a study of blood T cell repertoires in COVID-19. Trimming at V came to 10 bases and at J to 3 bases, leaving 14 bases not matched to a gene. CDR1 and CDR2 (germline): KGHSH, LQKENI. The CDR3 has 15 amino acids. Measured with immunoSEQ multiplex PCR; TCRdb has only the in-frame clones, and not every one. The table shows 200,000 or so clones, with about 80% occurring only once. The chain joins TRBV18 to TRBJ1-1, with 7 bases identical to TRBD1. Sequencing was carried out using PBMCs or T cells enriched from blood (not recorded which). This TCR was sampled from a woman in her fifties or sixties who had been exposed to COVID-19. The CDR3: CATRDSLRVDTEAFF. The CDR3 coding sequence is TGTGCCACCCGGGACAGCCTACGGGTAGACACTGAAGCTTTCTTT.